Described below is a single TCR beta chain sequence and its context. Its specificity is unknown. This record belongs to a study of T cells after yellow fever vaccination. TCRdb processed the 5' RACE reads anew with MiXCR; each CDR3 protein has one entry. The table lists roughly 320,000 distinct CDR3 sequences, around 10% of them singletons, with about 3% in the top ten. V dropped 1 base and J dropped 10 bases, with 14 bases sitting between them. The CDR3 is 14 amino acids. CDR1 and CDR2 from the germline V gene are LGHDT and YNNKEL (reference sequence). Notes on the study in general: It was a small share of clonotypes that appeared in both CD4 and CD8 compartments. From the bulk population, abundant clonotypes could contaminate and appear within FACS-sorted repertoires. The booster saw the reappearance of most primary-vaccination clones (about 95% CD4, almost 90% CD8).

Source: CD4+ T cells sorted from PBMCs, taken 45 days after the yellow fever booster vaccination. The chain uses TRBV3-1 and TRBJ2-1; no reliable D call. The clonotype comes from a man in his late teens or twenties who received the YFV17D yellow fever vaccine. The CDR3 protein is CASSQADSSGEQFF. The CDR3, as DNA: TGTGCCAGCAGCCAAGCCGACTCCTCCGGGGAGCAGTTCTTC.